This TCR beta chain was profiled in a study of blood T cell repertoires in COVID-19. The CDR3 extends over 14 amino acids. Trimming removed 4 bases at V and 3 bases at J, with 15 bases between. Germline V gene lookup returns CDR1 SQVTM and CDR2 ANQGSEA. This table comes from immunoSEQ multiplex PCR, and its TCRdb copy is limited to in-frame clones, with some not included. The table has 250,000 to 300,000 clones, roughly 90% seen once. Sequencing was carried out using PBMCs or T cells enriched from blood (not recorded which). The source of this sequence is a woman in her 40s with acute COVID-19. V is TRBV29-1 and J is TRBJ1-2, with D possibly being TRBD1 (6 bases). Here the CDR3 DNA reads TGCAGCGTTGCCACAGGGAACGGGGACTATGGCTACACCTTC. It is translated as CSVATGNGDYGYTF.